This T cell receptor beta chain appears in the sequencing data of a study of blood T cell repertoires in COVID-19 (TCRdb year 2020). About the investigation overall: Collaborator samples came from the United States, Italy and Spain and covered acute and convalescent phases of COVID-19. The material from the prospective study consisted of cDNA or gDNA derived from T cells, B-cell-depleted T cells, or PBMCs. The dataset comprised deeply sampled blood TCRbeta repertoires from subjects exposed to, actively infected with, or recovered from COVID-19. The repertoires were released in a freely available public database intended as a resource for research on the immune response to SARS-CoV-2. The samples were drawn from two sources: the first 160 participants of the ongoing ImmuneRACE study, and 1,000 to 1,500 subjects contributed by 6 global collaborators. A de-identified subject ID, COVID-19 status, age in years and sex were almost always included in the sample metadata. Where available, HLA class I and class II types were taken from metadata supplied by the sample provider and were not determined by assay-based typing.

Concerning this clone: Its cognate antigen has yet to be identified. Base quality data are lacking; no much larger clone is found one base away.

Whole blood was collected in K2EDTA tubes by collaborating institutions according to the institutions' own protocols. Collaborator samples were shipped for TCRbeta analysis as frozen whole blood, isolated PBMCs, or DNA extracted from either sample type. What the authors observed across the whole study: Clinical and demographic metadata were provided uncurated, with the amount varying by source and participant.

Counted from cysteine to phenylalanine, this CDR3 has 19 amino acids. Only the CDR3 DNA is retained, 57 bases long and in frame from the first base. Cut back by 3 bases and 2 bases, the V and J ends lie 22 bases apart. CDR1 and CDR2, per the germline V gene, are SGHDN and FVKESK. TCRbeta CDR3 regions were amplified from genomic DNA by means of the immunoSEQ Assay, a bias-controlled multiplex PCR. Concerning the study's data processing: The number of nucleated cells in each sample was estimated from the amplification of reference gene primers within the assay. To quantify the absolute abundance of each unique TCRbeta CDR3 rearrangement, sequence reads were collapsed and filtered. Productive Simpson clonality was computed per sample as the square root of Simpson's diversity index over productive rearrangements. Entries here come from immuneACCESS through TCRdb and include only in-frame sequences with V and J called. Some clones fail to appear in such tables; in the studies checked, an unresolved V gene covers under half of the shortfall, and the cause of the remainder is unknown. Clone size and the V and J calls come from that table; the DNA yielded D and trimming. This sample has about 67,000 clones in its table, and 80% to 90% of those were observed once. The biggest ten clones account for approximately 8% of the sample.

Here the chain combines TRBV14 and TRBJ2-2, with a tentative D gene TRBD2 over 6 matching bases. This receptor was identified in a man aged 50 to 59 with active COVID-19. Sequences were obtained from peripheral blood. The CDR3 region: CASSHPKPHGGSNTGELFF. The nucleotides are TGTGCCAGCAGCCACCCAAAACCCCACGGGGGTAGCAACACCGGGGAGCTGTTTTTT.